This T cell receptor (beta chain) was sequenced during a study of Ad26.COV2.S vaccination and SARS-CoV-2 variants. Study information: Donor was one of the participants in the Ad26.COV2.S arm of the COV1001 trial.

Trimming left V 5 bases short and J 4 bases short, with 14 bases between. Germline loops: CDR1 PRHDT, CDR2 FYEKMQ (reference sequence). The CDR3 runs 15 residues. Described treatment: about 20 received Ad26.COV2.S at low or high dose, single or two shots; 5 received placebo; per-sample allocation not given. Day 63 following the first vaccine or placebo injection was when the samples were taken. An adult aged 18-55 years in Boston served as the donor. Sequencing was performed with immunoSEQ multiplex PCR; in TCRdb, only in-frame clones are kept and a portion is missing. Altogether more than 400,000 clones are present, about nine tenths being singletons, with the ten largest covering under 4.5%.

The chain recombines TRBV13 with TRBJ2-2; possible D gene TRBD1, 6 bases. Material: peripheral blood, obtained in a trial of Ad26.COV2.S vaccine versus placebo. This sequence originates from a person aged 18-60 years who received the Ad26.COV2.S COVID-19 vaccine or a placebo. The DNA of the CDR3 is TGTGCCAGCAGCCAGGACAGAACCAGCACCGGGGAGCTGTTTTTT. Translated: CASSQDRTSTGELFF.